These 31 T cell receptor beta chains were sequenced from one sample in a study of shared clonotypes between healthy human individuals (dated by TCRdb to 2018 to 2021). To prepare the library, the immunoSEQ multiplex PCR assay was applied. Held by TCRdb, this immuneACCESS table contains in-frame sequences only and omits some clones. Under half of the omission traces to an unresolved V gene where checked; the cause of the rest is unknown. The sample table shows approximately 2.1 million clones, and over 90% are seen once. The top ten constitute 0.3% to 0.4% of the sample. Sequenced sample: naive CD4+ T cells from PBMCs. The cell subset or site label on this specimen signifies: CD45RA+ positively selected. These receptors all come from a man aged 18 to 29 in good health. Some clones in this sample may be carry-over from other donors' samples.

The rearrangement links TRBV27 to TRBJ1-4; 7 bases are a match to TRBD1. This CDR3 comprises 16 residues. Germline V CDR1 and CDR2: MNHEY, SMNVEV (reference sequence). The V gene end was trimmed by 2 bases and the J gene end by 8 bases; junction bases not matched to a gene: 11. In DNA, the CDR3 is TGTGCCAGCAGTTTAGAGGCGACAGGGTTTGGCGAAAAACTGTTTTTT. It codes for CASSLEATGFGEKLFF.

The V gene is TRBV7-7, the J gene TRBJ2-7; D ambiguous. CDR1 is SSHAT and CDR2 is FNYEAQ in the germline V gene (reference sequence). The CDR3 is 18 amino acids. The germline V and J ends were trimmed by 6 bases and 3 bases, with 27 bases remaining between them. CDR3: CASSRTWTLSQVIYEQYF. In DNA form, the CDR3 reads TGTGCCAGCAGTCGGACCTGGACGCTTTCCCAGGTGATCTACGAGCAGTACTTC.

This clone appeared a few times. V and J are TRBV9 and TRBJ1-1; 10 positions match TRBD1. Germline V gene lookup returns CDR1 SGDLS and CDR2 YYNGEE. V gave up 2 bases and J gave up 3 bases; unmatched junction bases: 4. The CDR3 runs to 15 residues. The CDR3 DNA sequence: TGTGCCAGCAGCGTGACAGGGGGCGCGTACACTGAAGCTTTCTTT. This codes for CASSVTGGAYTEAFF. Full variable domain (missing parts from reference TRBV9 and TRBJ1-1): DSGVTQTPKHLITATGQRVTLRCSPRSGDLSVYWYQQSLDQGLQFLIQYYNGEERAKGNILERFSAQQFPDLHSELNLSSLELGDSALYFCASSVTGGAYTEAFFGQGTRLTVV.

This chain links TRBV9 with TRBJ2-3; D unclear. CDR1 and CDR2 (germline): SGDLS, YYNGEE. Trimming shortened V by 3 bases and J by 0 bases, and 5 bases separated the two germline ends. The length of the CDR3 is 13 residues. The CDR3 DNA follows: TGTGCCAGCAGCGAGACCAGCACAGATACGCAGTATTTT. The encoded protein is CASSETSTDTQYF. Together with reference TRBV9 and TRBJ2-3, the CDR3 gives the full variable domain: DSGVTQTPKHLITATGQRVTLRCSPRSGDLSVYWYQQSLDQGLQFLIQYYNGEERAKGNILERFSAQQFPDLHSELNLSSLELGDSALYFCASSETSTDTQYFGPGTRLTVL.

The CDR3 bases are TGTGCCAGCAGCCCATCGGGGCTAGCGGGAGACTACGAGCAGTACTTC. Its protein is CASSPSGLAGDYEQYF. The chain recombines TRBV7-9 with TRBJ2-7; 10 positions agree with TRBD2. This CDR3 has 16 residues. V was clipped by 5 bases and J by 3 bases; unmatched bases: 10. The germline V gene encodes CDR1 SEHNR and CDR2 FQNEAQ (reference sequence).

This rearrangement joins TRBV5-1 to TRBJ1-1; TRBD1 might be the D (6 bases). This CDR3 comprises 13 residues. Trimming took 4 bases from V and 11 from J, leaving 18 bases between them. Per the germline V gene, CDR1 is SGHRS and CDR2 is YFSETQ. In DNA form, the CDR3 reads TGCGCCAGCAGCCTGAACAGGGAGGGAGGTGCTTTCTTT. Translation: CASSLNREGGAFF.

V usage is TRBV18 and J usage is TRBJ1-2; no reliable D call. Germline V gene lookup returns CDR1 KGHSH and CDR2 LQKENI. V shed 0 bases and J shed 8 bases, with 7 bases lying between them. The CDR3 contains 12 residues. The CDR3 sequence: CASSPPGWGYTF. The CDR3 coding sequence is TGTGCCAGCTCACCACCGGGGTGGGGCTACACCTTC.

The rearrangement links TRBV10-3 to TRBJ2-6; 7 bases agree with TRBD1. The CDR3 is made up of 15 amino acids. Germline V gene data show CDR1 as ENHRY and CDR2 as SYGVKD. J was trimmed by 2 bases and V by 10 bases; bases with no gene match: 8. The CDR3 sequence: CANYRGGTGANVLTF. In DNA, the CDR3 is TGTGCCAACTACAGGGGTGGAACTGGGGCCAACGTCCTGACTTTC.

The chain uses TRBV5-1 and TRBJ1-3; D unclear. V was clipped by 4 bases and J by 4 bases, with 15 bases between them. From germline, CDR1 is SGHRS and CDR2 YFSETQ. The CDR3 totals 15 residues. This CDR3 reads CASSPDTVSGNTIYF. The CDR3 nucleotides read TGCGCCAGCAGCCCCGATACAGTGAGCGGAAACACCATATATTTT.

In regard to this clone: The same CDR3 can be traced to other DNA sequences in this sample. This chain links TRBV6-4 with TRBJ2-1; 12 bases agree with TRBD2. From germline, CDR1 is MRHNA and CDR2 SNTAGT. The CDR3 spans 15 residues. The trim removed 5 bases at V and 4 bases at J, leaving 3 bases unmatched. The CDR3 reads CASSLTSGSYNEQFF. Written as DNA, the CDR3 is TGTGCCAGCAGTCTGACTAGCGGGAGTTACAATGAGCAGTTCTTC.

The chain uses TRBV28 and TRBJ2-1; a weak D match, TRBD1 (5 bases). Germline V gene lookup returns CDR1 MDHEN and CDR2 SYDVKM. The CDR3 is 16 residues long. Trimming took off 4 bases at V and 7 bases at J, with 20 bases between the two ends. Here the CDR3 reads CASSSPQGRGGNEQFF. The DNA of the CDR3 is TGTGCCAGCAGTTCCCCGCAGGGTCGAGGTGGGAATGAGCAGTTCTTC. The entire variable domain, with the rest obtained from reference TRBV28 and TRBJ2-1, is as follows: DVKVTQSSRYLVKRTGEKVFLECVQDMDHENMFWYRQDPGLGLRLIYFSYDVKMKEKGDIPEGYSVSREKKERFSLILESASTNQTSMYLCASSSPQGRGGNEQFFGPGTRLTVL.

The chain couples TRBV28 to TRBJ1-4; the D gene is possibly TRBD1 (6 bases). The CDR3 is 19 residues long. CDR1 is MDHEN, CDR2 SYDVKM, per germline. V gave up 4 bases and J gave up 0 bases, with 21 bases separating them. The DNA for the CDR3 is TGTGCCAGCAGTTCGACCCTCGGGACAAGAAGAGCAACTAATGAAAAACTGTTTTTT. This encodes CASSSTLGTRRATNEKLFF.

The chain couples TRBV5-6 to TRBJ1-5; D ambiguous. Germline values: CDR1 SGHDT, CDR2 YYEEEE. The CDR3 spans 13 residues. V was clipped by 7 bases and J by 9 bases, with 17 bases between them. This CDR3 reads CASEPGPLRPQHF. DNA of the CDR3: TGTGCCAGCGAACCGGGCCCCCTGAGGCCCCAGCATTTT.

The V and J genes are TRBV28 and TRBJ1-2, with TRBD1 identical over 8 bases. V lost 9 bases, J lost 4 bases, and 10 bases stayed unmatched. CDR3 size: 14 residues. Germline CDR1 and CDR2: MDHEN and SYDVKM. The CDR3 region is CASWDRTGGYGYTF. Here the CDR3 DNA reads TGTGCCAGTTGGGACAGGACGGGTGGCTATGGCTACACCTTC.

The chain links TRBV29-1 to TRBJ2-6; the D call may be TRBD1 or TRBD2 (5 bases each). This CDR3 region has 14 residues. Per germline, CDR1 SQVTM and CDR2 ANQGSEA. Trimming cost V 6 bases and J 2 bases, with 11 bases left between them. CDR3 DNA: TGCAGCGTCGTCGGGACGACTGGGGCCAACGTCCTGACTTTC. This encodes CSVVGTTGANVLTF.

V usage is TRBV20-1 and J usage is TRBJ2-7; D ambiguous. The CDR3 sequence is 10 residues long. The V end was cut by 6 bases, the J end by 5 bases, with 8 bases between. From germline, CDR1 is DFQATT and CDR2 SNEGSKA (reference sequence). CDR3 bases: TGCAGTGCCACCACAAACGAGCAGTACTTC. Its translation: CSATTNEQYF.

About this clone: Other DNA sequences in this sample translate to the same CDR3. The chain employs TRBV28 and TRBJ1-5; 12 bases match TRBD1. The CDR3 is 15 residues long. With V trimmed by 4 bases and J by 7 bases, 5 bases remained unmatched. From germline, CDR1 is MDHEN and CDR2 SYDVKM. The CDR3 loop reads CASSSGQGASQPQHF. CDR3 sequence (DNA): TGTGCCAGCAGTTCGGGACAGGGGGCCAGCCAGCCCCAGCATTTT.

The V call is TRBV20-1, the J call TRBJ2-5; D ambiguous. Germline CDR1 and CDR2: DFQATT and SNEGSKA (reference sequence). The V end lost 1 base, the J end lost 11 bases, and 11 bases lay between the germline ends. The CDR3 is 11 amino acids. CDR3 in DNA: TGCAGTGCTAGAGGAAGCATAGAGCAGTACTTC. Protein: CSARGSIEQYF.

V gene TRBV7-3 combines with J gene TRBJ2-3; 10 bases are a match to TRBD2. Losses at the gene ends were 3 bases for V and 5 bases for J; bases not matched to a gene: 8. Germline CDR1 reads SGHTA; CDR2 reads FQGTGA. This CDR3 is 16 amino acids long. In DNA form, the CDR3 reads TGTGCCAGCAGCTTGCTAGCGGGAGAAGACGGAGATACGCAGTATTTT. Translated: CASSLLAGEDGDTQYF. The full variable domain, with the rest looked up from reference TRBV7-3 and TRBJ2-3, is GAGVSQTPSNKVTEKGKYVELRCDPISGHTALYWYRQSLGQGPEFLIYFQGTGAADDSGLPNDRFFAVRPEGSVSTLKIQRTERGDSAVYLCASSLLAGEDGDTQYFGPGTRLTVL.

J is TRBJ2-7 and V is TRBV2; D perhaps matches TRBD2 (6 bases). Germline loops: CDR1 SNHLY, CDR2 FYNNEI. Trimming cost V 6 bases and J 2 bases, with 14 bases left between them. The length of the CDR3 is 14 residues. CDR3 sequence reads: CASRGGMGPYEQYF. The DNA for the CDR3 is TGTGCCAGCAGAGGAGGGATGGGCCCCTACGAGCAGTACTTC.

The V call is TRBV11-2, the J call TRBJ2-1, with unresolved D. Trimming took off 1 base at V and 4 bases at J, with 11 bases between the two ends. Germline lookup yields CDR1 SGHAT and CDR2 FQNNGV. The length of the CDR3 is 15 residues. CDR3 amino acids: CASSLVVPSYNEQFF. CDR3 coding DNA: TGTGCCAGCAGCTTAGTTGTGCCTAGTTACAATGAGCAGTTCTTC.

The chain joins TRBV5-1 to TRBJ1-5; D is possibly TRBD1 (5 bases). V was cut by 0 bases and J by 3 bases, with 10 bases left in between. This CDR3 region has 15 residues. Germline loops: CDR1 SGHRS, CDR2 YFSETQ. CDR3 in amino acids: CASSLGGGDNQPQHF. The CDR3 DNA is TGCGCCAGCAGCTTGGGCGGGGGGGACAATCAGCCCCAGCATTTT.

The J gene is TRBJ1-4, the V gene TRBV18; 7 bases map to TRBD1. The CDR3 is 19 residues long. Germline V gene data show CDR1 as KGHSH and CDR2 as LQKENI. J was trimmed by 0 bases and V by 2 bases; bases with no gene match: 12. DNA of the CDR3: TGTGCCAGCTCACCATTGGGACAGATCCACCGGGCAACTAATGAAAAACTGTTTTTT. It yields the protein CASSPLGQIHRATNEKLFF. Combining the CDR3 with reference TRBV18 and TRBJ1-4 gives the whole variable domain NAGVMQNPRHLVRRRGQEARLRCSPMKGHSHVYWYRQLPEEGLKFMVYLQKENIIDESGMPKERFSAEFPKEGPSILRIQQVVRGDSAAYFCASSPLGQIHRATNEKLFFGSGTQLSVL.

The chain uses TRBV4-1 and TRBJ2-1, with 10 bases lining up with TRBD1. V lost 5 bases, J lost 12 bases, and 16 bases stayed unmatched. There are 16 residues in the CDR3. Germline V gene lookup returns CDR1 MGHRA and CDR2 YSYEKL. The CDR3 coding sequence is TGCGCCAGCAGCTTCGGGACAGGGGCTACCTTACAGGGGCAGTTCTTC. Translation gives CASSFGTGATLQGQFF.

This rearrangement joins TRBV28 to TRBJ2-6; weak D call: TRBD2 (6 bases). The CDR3 covers 16 residues. The V gene's germline CDR1 is MDHEN and CDR2 SYDVKM. The V end lost 1 base, the J end lost 2 bases, and 9 bases lay between the germline ends. CDR3 residues: CASSLLWGAGANVLTF. CDR3 DNA: TGTGCCAGCAGTTTATTATGGGGGGCTGGGGCCAACGTCCTGACTTTC.

The rearrangement links TRBV5-1 to TRBJ1-1; D gene unclear. V lost 3 bases to trimming and J lost 5 bases, with 11 bases between them. CDR1 and CDR2 from the germline V gene are SGHRS and YFSETQ. The CDR3 runs to 13 residues. The CDR3 sequence is CASSSQDGTEAFF. CDR3 nucleotide sequence: TGCGCCAGCAGCTCGCAGGACGGGACTGAAGCTTTCTTT.

This chain links TRBV7-2 with TRBJ2-5, with 8 positions matching TRBD2. The ends lost 3 bases at V and 3 bases at J; junction bases unmatched: 9. The CDR3 consists of 16 residues. Germline lookup yields CDR1 SGHTA and CDR2 FQGNSA. The CDR3 sequence is CASSLWPREGEETQYF. As DNA, the CDR3 is TGTGCCAGCAGCTTGTGGCCTCGGGAGGGGGAAGAGACCCAGTACTTC.

V is TRBV5-8 and J is TRBJ1-1, with TRBD1 matching 9 bases. Germline V gene lookup returns CDR1 SGHTS and CDR2 YDEGEE. Germline trimming cut 4 bases from V and 11 bases from J; bases unmatched to any gene: 15. This CDR3 spans 15 amino acids. CDR3: CASSRTRDRDLVAFF. Here the CDR3 DNA reads TGTGCCAGCAGCCGAACCCGGGACAGGGACTTGGTGGCTTTCTTT.

The gene calls are TRBV19 and TRBJ1-3; no firm D call. CDR3 length: 14 residues. Trimming took off 6 bases at V and 0 bases at J, with 9 bases between the two ends. In germline, CDR1 is LNHDA, CDR2 SQIVND (reference sequence). The DNA of the CDR3 is TGTGCCAGTAGCACCTGGAGCTCTGGAAACACCATATATTTT. Protein: CASSTWSSGNTIYF. The full variable domain, rest sourced from reference TRBV19 and TRBJ1-3, is DGGITQSPKYLFRKEGQNVTLSCEQNLNHDAMYWYRQDPGQGLRLIYYSQIVNDFQKGDIAEGYSVSREKKESFPLTVTSAQKNPTAFYLCASSTWSSGNTIYFGEGSWLTVV.

This sequence joins TRBV28 and TRBJ2-7, with 8 bases identical to TRBD2. From germline, CDR1 is MDHEN and CDR2 SYDVKM. The CDR3 contains 15 residues. Losses at the gene ends were 3 bases for V and 0 bases for J; bases not matched to a gene: 4. CDR3 coding DNA: TGTGCCAGCAGTTTGTGGAGCGGGAGCTCCTACGAGCAGTACTTC. This codes for CASSLWSGSSYEQYF.

The chain couples TRBV5-1 to TRBJ2-7, with 7 bases fitting TRBD1. The CDR3 extends over 14 amino acids. In germline, CDR1 is SGHRS, CDR2 YFSETQ. The trim removed 0 bases at V and 3 bases at J, leaving 3 bases unmatched. The CDR3 reads CASSLVGTDYEQYF. The DNA for the CDR3 is TGCGCCAGCAGCTTGGTAGGGACAGACTACGAGCAGTACTTC.